Shown below are 6 T cell receptor beta chains from a single sample sequenced in a study of cytomegalovirus exposure and HLA in healthy donors. PCR amplification relied on 60 Vbeta primers (plus 13 Jbeta primers). Sequencing was performed with immunoSEQ multiplex PCR; in TCRdb, only in-frame clones are kept and a portion is missing. The sample yields 160,000 or so clones, approximately 80% seen once. The sequencing input was PBMCs. Source of these receptors: a man aged 18 to 29 in good health and CMV-seronegative.

This clone was found a few times. The rearrangement uses TRBV2 and TRBJ2-2; a weak D match, TRBD2 (6 bases). Between the trimmed V and J ends, which lost 6 bases and 6 bases, there was a span of 23 bases. Germline V lookup: CDR1 SNHLY, CDR2 FYNNEI. The CDR3 contains 17 residues. The CDR3 loop reads CASRGGGPGSLPGELFF. DNA of the CDR3: TGTGCCAGCAGGGGGGGTGGCCCGGGGTCCCTACCCGGGGAGCTGTTTTTT.

The chain combines TRBV6-5 with TRBJ2-7, with TRBD2 as a possible D gene (5 bases). Germline CDR1 and CDR2: MNHEY and SVGAGI. This CDR3 contains 13 residues. Between the trimmed V and J ends, which lost 10 bases and 0 bases, there was a span of 13 bases. The CDR3 spells CATRGGPSYEQYF. CDR3 nucleotides: TGTGCCACCAGAGGAGGACCCTCCTACGAGCAGTACTTC.

The V gene is TRBV5-1, the J gene TRBJ1-5, with 11 bases identical to TRBD1. There are 16 residues in the CDR3. Germline V CDR1 and CDR2: SGHRS, YFSETQ. Trimming cost V 0 bases and J 2 bases; bases outside gene matches: 1. CDR3 in DNA: TGCGCCAGCAGCTTGGGGACAGGGGGCGGCAATCAGCCCCAGCATTTT. This codes for CASSLGTGGGNQPQHF.

The chain combines TRBV5-1 with TRBJ2-2, with 9 bases that match TRBD1. Trimming at V came to 3 bases and at J to 4 bases, leaving 4 bases not matched to a gene. This CDR3 is 15 amino acids long. Germline V CDR1 and CDR2: SGHRS, YFSETQ. The CDR3 sequence is CASSSGTGSTGELFF. CDR3 DNA sequence: TGCGCCAGCAGCTCGGGGACAGGGTCCACCGGGGAGCTGTTTTTT.

Notes on this clone: Distinct nucleotide sequences in the sample also encode this CDR3. The rearrangement uses TRBV2 and TRBJ1-6; 9 bases line up with TRBD1. The CDR3 has 15 amino acids. Germline trimming cut 7 bases from V and 7 bases from J; bases unmatched to any gene: 8. Per germline, CDR1 SNHLY and CDR2 FYNNEI. Written as DNA, the CDR3 is TGTGCCAGCACCATCGATGGGACAGGGAATTCACCCCTCCACTTT. Residues: CASTIDGTGNSPLHF.

This clone was detected only a few times. The chain employs TRBV6-1 and TRBJ2-1, with 12 bases that match TRBD2. The CDR3 has 17 amino acids. From germline, CDR1 is MNHNS and CDR2 SASEGT. V lost 2 bases, J lost 1 base, and 3 bases stayed unmatched. The DNA for the CDR3 is TGTGCCAGCAGTGAAACTAGCGGGGGGCATTCCTACAATGAGCAGTTCTTC. Encoded protein: CASSETSGGHSYNEQFF.